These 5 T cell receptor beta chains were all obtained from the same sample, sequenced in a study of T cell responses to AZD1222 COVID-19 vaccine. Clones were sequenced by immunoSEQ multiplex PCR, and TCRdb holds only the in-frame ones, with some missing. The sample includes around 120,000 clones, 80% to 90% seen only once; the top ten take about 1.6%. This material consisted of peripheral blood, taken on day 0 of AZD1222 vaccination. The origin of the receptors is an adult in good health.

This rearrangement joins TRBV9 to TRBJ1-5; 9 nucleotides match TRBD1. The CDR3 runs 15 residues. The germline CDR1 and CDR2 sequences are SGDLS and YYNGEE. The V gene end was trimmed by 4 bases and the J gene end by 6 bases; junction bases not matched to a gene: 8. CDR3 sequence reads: CASSPRTGESQPQHF. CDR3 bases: TGTGCCAGCAGCCCCAGGACAGGGGAATCTCAGCCCCAGCATTTT. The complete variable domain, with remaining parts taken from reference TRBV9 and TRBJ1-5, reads DSGVTQTPKHLITATGQRVTLRCSPRSGDLSVYWYQQSLDQGLQFLIQYYNGEERAKGNILERFSAQQFPDLHSELNLSSLELGDSALYFCASSPRTGESQPQHFGDGTRLSIL.

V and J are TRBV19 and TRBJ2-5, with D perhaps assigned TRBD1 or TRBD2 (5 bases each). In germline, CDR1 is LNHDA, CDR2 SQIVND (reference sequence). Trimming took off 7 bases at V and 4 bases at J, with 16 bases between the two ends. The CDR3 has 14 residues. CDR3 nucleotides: TGTGCCAGTAAGGTTGGGACCCCCGGAGAGACCCAGTACTTC. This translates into CASKVGTPGETQYF.

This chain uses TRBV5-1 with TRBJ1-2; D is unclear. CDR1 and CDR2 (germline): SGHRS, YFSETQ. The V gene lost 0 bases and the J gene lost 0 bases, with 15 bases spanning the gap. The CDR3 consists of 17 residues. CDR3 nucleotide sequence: TGCGCCAGCAGCTTGGTGCCCAGAACTTCAACTAACTATGGCTACACCTTC. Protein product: CASSLVPRTSTNYGYTF. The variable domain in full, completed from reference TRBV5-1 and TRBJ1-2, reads KAGVTQTPRYLIKTRGQQVTLSCSPISGHRSVSWYQQTPGQGLQFLFEYFSETQRNKGNFPGRFSGRQFSNSRSEMNVSTLELGDSALYLCASSLVPRTSTNYGYTFGSGTRLTVV.

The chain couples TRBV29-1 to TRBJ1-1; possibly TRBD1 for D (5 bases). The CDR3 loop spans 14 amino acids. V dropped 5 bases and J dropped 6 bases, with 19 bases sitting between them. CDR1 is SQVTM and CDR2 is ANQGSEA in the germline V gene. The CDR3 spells CSVKYRGTGAEAFF. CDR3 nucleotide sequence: TGCAGCGTTAAGTACCGGGGCACGGGTGCTGAAGCTTTCTTT.

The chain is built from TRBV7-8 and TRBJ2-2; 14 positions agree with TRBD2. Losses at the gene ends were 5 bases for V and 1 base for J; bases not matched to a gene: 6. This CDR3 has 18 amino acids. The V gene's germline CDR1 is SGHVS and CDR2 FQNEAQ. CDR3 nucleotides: TGTGCCAGCAGCCCCGGGACTAGCGGGAGTAGGAACACCGGGGAGCTGTTTTTT. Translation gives CASSPGTSGSRNTGELFF.